A selection of T cell receptor beta chains follows, all from one sample in a study of blood T cell repertoires in COVID-19. This table comes from immunoSEQ multiplex PCR, and its TCRdb copy is limited to in-frame clones, with some not included. The sample holds over 200,000 clones, more than 90% seen once. Sequenced material: peripheral blood. The receptor source for this set is a person under 35 with COVID-19, enrolled during active disease. The conserved cysteine and the conserved F or W are not part of the CDR3 here. D genes are given only for firm matches. Where a row states a size, it is once, few, many or the class of an expanded clone; other rows omit it.

v_call: TRBV19; d_call: TRBD1; j_call: TRBJ1-3; clone_size: once; cdr3_aa: ASSMDRARNTIY
v_call: TRBV14; d_call: .; j_call: TRBJ2-2; clone_size: .; cdr3_aa: ASSPSRGLMNTGELF
v_call: TRBV9; d_call: .; j_call: TRBJ2-1; clone_size: few; cdr3_aa: ASSVDPSSYNEQF
v_call: TRBV7-9; d_call: TRBD1; j_call: TRBJ2-7; clone_size: .; cdr3_aa: ASSLGGQSYEQY
v_call: TRBV10-3; d_call: .; j_call: TRBJ2-7; clone_size: .; cdr3_aa: AISEGPGLGGEQY
v_call: TRBV28; d_call: .; j_call: TRBJ2-7; clone_size: .; cdr3_aa: ASLSGLGPEQY
v_call: TRBV7-3; d_call: TRBD2; j_call: TRBJ2-1; clone_size: .; cdr3_aa: ASSLTGGLASEQF
v_call: TRBV7-9; d_call: TRBD2; j_call: TRBJ2-4; clone_size: .; cdr3_aa: ASSPGISLAGGDIQY
v_call: TRBV10-2; d_call: TRBD1; j_call: TRBJ1-2; clone_size: .; cdr3_aa: ASSEPGTGPGGYT
v_call: TRBV2; d_call: .; j_call: TRBJ2-5; clone_size: .; cdr3_aa: ASTEQGGGTQY
v_call: TRBV6-1; d_call: .; j_call: TRBJ2-3; clone_size: once; cdr3_aa: ASSVWGSGSSTDTQY
v_call: TRBV3-1/TRBV3-2; d_call: TRBD1; j_call: TRBJ2-5; clone_size: .; cdr3_aa: ASTLTGTETQY
v_call: TRBV6-6; d_call: TRBD1; j_call: TRBJ2-7; clone_size: .; cdr3_aa: ASSYGDSATYEQY
v_call: TRBV10-3; d_call: TRBD1; j_call: TRBJ1-1; clone_size: .; cdr3_aa: AISPGQILNTEAF
v_call: TRBV4-3; d_call: TRBD2; j_call: TRBJ2-5; clone_size: .; cdr3_aa: ASSQDRGLAGQETQY